The 11 T cell receptor beta chains in this list originate from one sample, sequenced in a study of T cells in localized non-small cell lung cancer (TCRdb year 2020). Libraries were prepared through the immunoSEQ multiplex PCR assay. Imported from immuneACCESS, the table was reduced by TCRdb to in-frame sequences with V and J called. These copies leave out some clones; in studies compared against another copy, an unresolved V gene accounts for under half, and the cause of the remainder is not known. The sample table lists roughly 39,000 clones, about 76% of them with a count of one. The ten biggest clones cover over 30% of the sample. The sequencing here drew on PBMCs, taken before any cancer treatment. Receptors were obtained from a woman between 40 and 69 years old with stage II squamous cell lung carcinoma.

CDR3: CASRRQGEDQPQHF. The DNA of the CDR3 is TGTGCCAGTCGTAGACAGGGTGAAGATCAGCCCCAGCATTTT. This chain links TRBV19 with TRBJ1-5; 7 positions match TRBD1. The CDR3 is made up of 14 amino acids. Germline V lookup: CDR1 LNHDA, CDR2 SQIVND (reference sequence). Trimming cost V 8 bases and J 5 bases; bases outside gene matches: 9. Filled out from reference TRBV19 and TRBJ1-5, the complete variable domain reads DGGITQSPKYLFRKEGQNVTLSCEQNLNHDAMYWYRQDPGQGLRLIYYSQIVNDFQKGDIAEGYSVSREKKESFPLTVTSAQKNPTAFYLCASRRQGEDQPQHFGDGTRLSIL.

The chain joins TRBV6-6 to TRBJ1-6; 9 bases are a match to TRBD1. V trimming: 6 bases; J trimming: 9 bases; junction bases outside the gene matches: 9. The CDR3 runs to 15 residues. Germline loops: CDR1 MNHNY, CDR2 SVGAGI (reference sequence). The CDR3 DNA reads as TGTGCCAGCAGCCCCATCGACAGGGGGGCTTCACCCCTCCACTTT. Encoded protein: CASSPIDRGASPLHF.

V is TRBV28 and J is TRBJ1-4; a possible D gene is TRBD1 (6 bases). V gave up 3 bases and J gave up 7 bases, with 12 bases separating them. The CDR3 is 14 amino acids. Germline CDR1 is MDHEN and CDR2 is SYDVKM. In DNA form, the CDR3 reads TGTGCCAGCAGTTTGATGGGGGCCGGTGAAAAACTGTTTTTT. The encoded protein is CASSLMGAGEKLFF.

This clone occurred many times. The rearrangement links TRBV11-2 to TRBJ1-5; the D is unclear. The CDR3 length is 14 residues. V was clipped by 2 bases and J by 9 bases, with 14 bases between them. CDR1 and CDR2 from the germline V gene are SGHAT and FQNNGV. The CDR3, as DNA: TGTGCCAGCAGCTTAAACGCGGCCCTCGGGCCCCAGCATTTT. It codes for CASSLNAALGPQHF. The variable domain in full, completed from reference TRBV11-2 and TRBJ1-5, reads EAGVAQSPRYKIIEKRQSVAFWCNPISGHATLYWYQQILGQGPKLLIQFQNNGVVDDSQLPKDRFSAERLKGVDSTLKIQPAKLEDSAVYLCASSLNAALGPQHFGDGTRLSIL.

V usage is TRBV5-6 and J usage is TRBJ2-1; no definite D call. The CDR3 spans 15 residues. CDR1 and CDR2 (germline): SGHDT, YYEEEE. The V gene lost 2 bases and the J gene lost 0 bases, with 9 bases spanning the gap. The CDR3 DNA is TGTGCCAGCAGCTTTGGGGTGAGCTCCTACAATGAGCAGTTCTTC. Its protein product is CASSFGVSSYNEQFF.

The chain is built from TRBV18 and TRBJ1-1; D unresolved. CDR1 and CDR2 from the germline V gene are KGHSH and LQKENI. V was pared by 2 bases and J by 5 bases, with 12 bases between. This CDR3 is 14 amino acids long. The CDR3 here is CASSPVSGVTEAFF. The CDR3 DNA follows: TGTGCCAGCTCACCAGTCTCAGGAGTAACTGAAGCTTTCTTT.

CDR3 coding DNA: TGTGCCAGCAGCTTAGGATGGCCGGGGACAGGCGAGCAGTTCTTC. It codes for CASSLGWPGTGEQFF. The genes are TRBV7-9 and TRBJ2-1; 8 bases are a match to TRBD1. The length of the CDR3 is 15 residues. CDR1 SEHNR and CDR2 FQNEAQ come from the germline V gene (reference sequence). V shed 1 base and J 10 bases; nucleotides not matched to a gene: 9.

The chain joins TRBV7-6 to TRBJ2-3, with 11 nucleotides matching TRBD2. Germline V gene sequence: CDR1 SGHVS, CDR2 FNYEAQ. Unmatched junction bases numbered 4, after V lost 3 bases and J lost 2 bases. The CDR3 spans 16 residues. The CDR3 is CASSLWTSGFTDTQYF. CDR3 DNA sequence: TGTGCCAGCAGCTTGTGGACTAGCGGGTTCACAGATACGCAGTATTTT. The complete variable domain, with remaining parts taken from reference TRBV7-6 and TRBJ2-3, reads GAGVSQSPRYKVTKRGQDVALRCDPISGHVSLYWYRQALGQGPEFLTYFNYEAQQDKSGLPNDRFSAERPEGSISTLTIQRTEQRDSAMYRCASSLWTSGFTDTQYFGPGTRLTVL.

This clone was observed once. The gene calls are TRBV9 and TRBJ2-1, with TRBD2 matching 12 bases. V dropped 0 bases and J dropped 8; count of bases not matched to a gene: 3. This CDR3 contains 15 residues. Germline V gene lookup returns CDR1 SGDLS and CDR2 YYNGEE. The DNA of the CDR3 is TGTGCCAGCAGCGTAGGACTAGCGGGAGAGTATGAGCAGTTCTTC. This gives the protein CASSVGLAGEYEQFF.

The DNA of the CDR3 is TGCGCCAGCAGCCAAGCACAGGGTCGCGGGGAGCTGTTTTTT. This codes for CASSQAQGRGELFF. The chain carries TRBV4-3 and TRBJ2-2; TRBD1 might be the D (6 bases). The CDR3 covers 14 residues. The germline V gene has CDR1 LGHNA and CDR2 YSLEER. The V and J ends lost 1 base and 7 bases respectively, with 10 bases between them.

This clone has a handful of counts. The V call is TRBV5-6, the J call TRBJ1-1; D is unresolved. The V end was cut by 2 bases, the J end by 3 bases, with 5 bases between. From germline, CDR1 is SGHDT and CDR2 YYEEEE. CDR3 length: 12 amino acids. The CDR3 bases are TGTGCCAGCAGCTTCGGGGACACTGAAGCTTTCTTT. This gives the protein CASSFGDTEAFF.